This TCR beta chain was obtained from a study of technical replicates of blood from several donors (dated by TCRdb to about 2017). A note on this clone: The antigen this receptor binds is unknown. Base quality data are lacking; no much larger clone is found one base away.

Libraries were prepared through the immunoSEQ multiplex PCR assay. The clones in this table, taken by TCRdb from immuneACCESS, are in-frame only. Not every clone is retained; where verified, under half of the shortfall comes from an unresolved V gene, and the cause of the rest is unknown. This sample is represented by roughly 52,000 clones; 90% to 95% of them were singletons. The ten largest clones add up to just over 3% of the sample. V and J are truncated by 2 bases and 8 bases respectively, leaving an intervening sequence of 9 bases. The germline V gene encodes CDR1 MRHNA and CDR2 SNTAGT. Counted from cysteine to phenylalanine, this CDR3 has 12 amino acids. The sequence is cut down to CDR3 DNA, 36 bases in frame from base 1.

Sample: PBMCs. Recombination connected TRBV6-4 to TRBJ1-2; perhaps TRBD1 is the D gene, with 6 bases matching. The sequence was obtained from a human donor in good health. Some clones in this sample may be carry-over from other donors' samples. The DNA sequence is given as TGTGCCAGCAGTGACAGGGGACAAGGCTACACCTTC. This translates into CASSDRGQGYTF.